This T cell receptor (beta chain) came from a study of T-cell memory formation after mild COVID-19. General study points: Clones shrinking from day 15 to 85 showed even CD4/CD8 mixes; later expanders tilted CD4+.

TCRdb analysed the 5' RACE reads with MiXCR anew, one entry per CDR3 protein. The sample has some 290,000 distinct CDR3 sequences; roughly 15% are singletons. The CDR3 loop spans 12 amino acids. The V gene's germline CDR1 is SGHTA and CDR2 FQGNSA. The V end was cut by 4 bases, the J end by 4 bases, with 7 bases between. Details on this clonotype: Its antigen is not known.

This clonotype was sampled from a young man who had mild COVID-19 (a few samples of this study predate the infection). Cell type and time point are not known. Material for sequencing was PBMCs or a T cell subset sorted from them (not recorded which). V and J are TRBV7-2 and TRBJ1-2, with D possibly matching TRBD1 (5 bases). Here the CDR3 reads CASSSGTYGYTF. The CDR3 region has the DNA TGTGCCAGCAGCTCGGGGACCTATGGCTACACCTTC.